This T cell receptor beta chain originates from a study of blood T cells in healthy people across ages. Study results and caveats: Among long-lived donors, naive CD4+ cells were more numerous and diversity higher than in aged donors. While age rose, TCR beta diversity per million T cells dropped in a roughly linear way.

Germline lookup yields CDR1 DFQATT and CDR2 SNEGSKA (reference sequence). Trimming cost V 6 bases and J 7 bases, with 12 bases left between them. CDR3 length: 11 residues. A second PCR of 7 to 11 cycles used a sample-barcoded 5' primer and a J-beta primer mix. MiXCR, applied by TCRdb to the 5' RACE reads, yields one record per CDR3 protein. The sample yields some 710,000 distinct CDR3 sequences, more than 35% seen once. Every donor provided around 9.5 milliliters of peripheral blood. They isolated at least 6 million PBMCs from each sample. Points on this clonotype: Its antigen is still unknown.

The sequencing sample was made of blood. This chain links TRBV20-1 with TRBJ2-5, with D possibly matching TRBD2 (6 bases). The source is a man at least 80 years old in good health. CDR3 bases: TGCAGTGCCCCTAAAGCGGGGACCCAGTACTTC. It codes for CSAPKAGTQYF.